This T cell receptor (beta chain) appears in the sequencing data of a study of blood T cell repertoires in COVID-19. Looking at the study overall: The cDNA or gDNA used as material had been derived from T cells, B-cell-depleted T cells, or PBMCs.

Sequencing used immunoSEQ multiplex PCR; TCRdb keeps in-frame clones, though not all of them. Of roughly 180,000 clones listed, 80% to 90% are singletons. Between the trimmed V and J ends, which lost 8 bases and 0 bases, there was a span of 14 bases. CDR1 WSHSY and CDR2 SAAADI come from the germline V gene. This CDR3 is built from 15 residues. This rearrangement joins TRBV10-2 to TRBJ2-1, with unresolved D. Sequencing used PBMCs or T cells enriched from blood (not recorded which). The source is a woman aged 45-65 years in a cohort exposed to, infected with or recovered from COVID-19 (not recorded which). The CDR3 coding sequence is TGCGCCAGCCGATTAGTAGAGAGCTCCTACAATGAGCAGTTCTTC. As protein: CASRLVESSYNEQFF.